The 20 T cell receptor beta chains below were found in one sample sequenced in a study of T cells in Graves' hyperthyroidism and ophthalmopathy. RNA transcripts gave rise to amplified TCR beta CDR3 regions. Primed by the HTBI set, a first-round RT-PCR was run on the TCR CDR3. TCRdb re-analysed the multiplex PCR reads in MiXCR, keeping a single row per CDR3 protein. The sample has under 550,000 distinct CDR3 sequences; roughly 21% are singletons. The sample taken for sequencing was blood. Receptor source: a man between 35 and 55 years old with Graves' ophthalmopathy.

The chain is built from TRBV7-2 and TRBJ1-3; 7 nucleotides agree with TRBD1. The CDR3 has 15 amino acids. The germline CDR1 and CDR2 sequences are SGHTA and FQGNSA. Trimming at V came to 5 bases and at J to 3 bases, leaving 7 bases not matched to a gene. The CDR3: CASSHDRAFGNTIYF. The CDR3 DNA reads as TGTGCCAGCAGCCATGACAGGGCATTTGGAAACACCATATATTTT.

This clonotype was counted ten times or more. The J gene is TRBJ2-1, the V gene TRBV30, with D possibly being TRBD1 (6 bases). V dropped 3 bases and J dropped 0 bases, with 6 bases sitting between them. The length of the CDR3 is 13 residues. Looked up from germline, CDR1 is GTSNPN and CDR2 is SVGIG (reference sequence). The CDR3 reads CAWRTGSYNEQFF. In DNA form, the CDR3 reads TGTGCCTGGAGGACAGGCTCCTACAATGAGCAGTTCTTC. Full variable domain (missing parts from reference TRBV30 and TRBJ2-1): SQTIHQWPATLVQPVGSPLSLECTVEGTSNPNLYWYRQAAGRGLQLLFYSVGIGQISSEVPQNLSASRPQDRQFILSSKKLLLSDSGFYLCAWRTGSYNEQFFGPGTRLTVL.

This clonotype was seen many times. The rearrangement links TRBV20-1 to TRBJ2-7; TRBD2 aligns across 7 bases. CDR1 and CDR2 from the germline V gene are DFQATT and SNEGSKA (reference sequence). J gave up 2 bases and V 4 bases, and 11 bases lay outside the gene matches. This CDR3 spans 15 amino acids. The CDR3 is CSATITPGGTYEQYF. CDR3 nucleotide sequence: TGCAGTGCTACCATCACCCCGGGGGGAACCTACGAGCAGTACTTC.

This clonotype was picked up many times. This chain uses TRBV5-1 with TRBJ1-1; tentatively, D is TRBD1 (6 bases). Germline V CDR1 and CDR2: SGHRS, YFSETQ. Trimming pared 1 base from V and 2 bases from J, leaving 12 bases between. CDR3 length: 15 amino acids. CDR3 region: CASSLSRQANTEAFF. CDR3 sequence (DNA): TGCGCCAGCAGCTTGTCAAGACAGGCTAACACTGAAGCTTTCTTT.

The chain carries TRBV6-2 or TRBV6-3 and TRBJ2-2, with 8 bases fitting TRBD1. The trim removed 5 bases at V and 1 base at J, leaving 12 bases unmatched. The CDR3 covers 18 residues. Per the germline V gene, CDR1 is MNHEY and CDR2 is SVGEGT. CDR3 sequence reads: CASSTFHAGTGNTGELFF. The CDR3 DNA sequence: TGTGCCAGCAGTACCTTTCACGCCGGGACAGGGAACACCGGGGAGCTGTTTTTT.

The rearrangement uses TRBV20-1 and TRBJ2-2; D not certain. Trimming took off 0 bases at V and 6 bases at J, with 14 bases between the two ends. From germline, CDR1 is DFQATT and CDR2 SNEGSKA (reference sequence). The CDR3 runs 15 residues. In DNA, the CDR3 is TGCAGTGCTAGAGATCGGAGAGCGAGTTCCGGGGAGCTGTTTTTT. Residues: CSARDRRASSGELFF.

The chain couples TRBV12-3 or TRBV12-4 to TRBJ2-6; the match to TRBD2 covers 7 bases. This CDR3 is 15 amino acids long. J gave up 2 bases and V 8 bases, and 6 bases lay outside the gene matches. CDR3 coding DNA: TGTGCCAGCGGGAGGGCAATAGCTGGGGCCAACGTCCTGACTTTC. Amino acid sequence: CASGRAIAGANVLTF.

This clonotype appeared many times. This chain links TRBV7-2 with TRBJ1-1; D unclear. Trimming took off 1 base at V and 4 bases at J, with 7 bases between the two ends. The CDR3 runs to 13 residues. Germline V gives CDR1 SGHTA, CDR2 FQGNSA. CDR3 sequence reads: CASSLERSTEAFF. The CDR3, as DNA: TGTGCCAGCAGCTTAGAGAGGTCCACTGAAGCTTTCTTT.

The chain has TRBV20-1 and TRBJ2-3; 12 positions agree with TRBD2. J lost 6 bases, V lost 4 bases, and 11 bases had no gene match. CDR1 is DFQATT, CDR2 SNEGSKA, per germline (reference sequence). CDR3 length: 16 amino acids. CDR3: CSANSGLAGPGDTQYF. The CDR3 DNA sequence: TGCAGTGCTAATAGTGGACTAGCGGGACCCGGGGATACGCAGTATTTT.

This clonotype has just a few counts. A much bigger clone sits one base away, suggesting this may be a read error. This chain joins TRBV27 and TRBJ1-2; the D gene is possibly TRBD1 (5 bases). CDR3 size: 13 residues. Trimming removed 5 bases at V and 4 bases at J, with 11 bases between. CDR1 is MNHEY and CDR2 is SMNVEV in the germline V gene (reference sequence). This CDR3 is CASSRLGGYGYTF. The CDR3 nucleotides read TGTGCCAGCAGTCGACTGGGGGGCTATGGCTACACCTTC.

This chain uses TRBV4-2 with TRBJ1-4; 7 positions agree with TRBD1. Germline V gene lookup returns CDR1 LGHNA and CDR2 YNFKEQ. This CDR3 spans 16 amino acids. Losses at the gene ends were 3 bases for V and 2 bases for J; bases not matched to a gene: 6. The CDR3 sequence is CASSQSGTVTNEKLFF. As DNA, the CDR3 is TGTGCCAGCAGCCAGAGCGGGACAGTCACTAATGAAAAACTGTTTTTT.

This clonotype was detected ten times or more. CDR3 amino acids: CSALAGGTDTQYF. The CDR3 DNA reads as TGCAGTGCTTTAGCGGGGGGCACAGATACGCAGTATTTT. The chain couples TRBV20-1 to TRBJ2-3; 9 nucleotides line up with TRBD2. The CDR3 is 13 amino acids. Germline assignment: CDR1 DFQATT and CDR2 SNEGSKA (reference sequence). Trimming took 5 bases from V and 1 from J; bases not matched to a gene: 1.

There are many counts of this clonotype. The gene calls are TRBV7-9 and TRBJ2-5; 8 bases match TRBD1. CDR1 is SEHNR and CDR2 is FQNEAQ in the germline V gene (reference sequence). The trim removed 1 base at V and 2 bases at J, leaving 3 bases unmatched. This CDR3 has 15 residues. The CDR3 coding sequence is TGTGCCAGCAGCTTAGTAGGGGACAGGCAAGAGACCCAGTACTTC. It codes for CASSLVGDRQETQYF.

This clonotype was observed a handful of times. V is TRBV6-1 and J is TRBJ2-1; 9 bases agree with TRBD1. The length of the CDR3 is 15 residues. Germline trimming cut 7 bases from V and 2 bases from J; bases unmatched to any gene: 6. Germline CDR1 is MNHNS and CDR2 is SASEGT. This chain's CDR3 is CASKPTGGAYNEQFF. Written as DNA, the CDR3 is TGTGCCAGCAAACCGACAGGGGGAGCCTACAATGAGCAGTTCTTC.

The chain couples TRBV9 to TRBJ2-7, with 7 nucleotides matching TRBD2. CDR1 is SGDLS, CDR2 YYNGEE, per germline. The V segment lost 0 bases and the J segment 7 bases; nucleotides outside the gene matches: 7. The length of the CDR3 is 14 residues. CDR3 nucleotides: TGTGCCAGCAGCGTAGCCGGGGGGTTGAGGGAGCAGTACTTC. Translating gives CASSVAGGLREQYF.

The chain couples TRBV30 to TRBJ1-3; the match to TRBD1 covers 9 bases. V shed 2 bases and J 4 bases; nucleotides not matched to a gene: 3. CDR3 length: 14 amino acids. The germline CDR1 and CDR2 sequences are GTSNPN and SVGIG (reference sequence). The CDR3 is CAWSRGQGGNTIYF. CDR3 sequence (DNA): TGTGCCTGGAGTAGGGGACAGGGCGGAAACACCATATATTTT.

The gene calls are TRBV6-5 and TRBJ1-1; D gene ambiguous. V lost 2 bases, J lost 1 base, and 8 bases lay in between. This CDR3 region has 14 residues. CDR1 MNHEY and CDR2 SVGAGI come from the germline V gene. DNA for the CDR3: TGTGCCAGCAGTTACCGGTCTTCGAACACTGAAGCTTTCTTT. Translation gives CASSYRSSNTEAFF.

The chain uses TRBV20-1 and TRBJ2-1, with D maybe TRBD2 (6 bases). The CDR3 consists of 12 residues. The V end lost 0 bases, the J end lost 9 bases, and 9 bases lay between the germline ends. Germline lookup yields CDR1 DFQATT and CDR2 SNEGSKA (reference sequence). The chain's CDR3 is CSARDRGFEQFF. Written as DNA, the CDR3 is TGCAGTGCTAGAGATCGGGGGTTTGAGCAGTTCTTC.

There are many counts of this clonotype. V usage is TRBV27 and J usage is TRBJ2-7, with D hard to call. This CDR3 has 12 residues. Deletions cut 4 bases from V and 2 bases from J, with 6 bases between. CDR1 and CDR2 from the germline V gene are MNHEY and SMNVEV (reference sequence). CDR3 in amino acids: CASSSQAYEQYF. DNA of the CDR3: TGTGCCAGCAGTTCGCAGGCCTACGAGCAGTACTTC.

This clonotype was recorded many times. The chain carries TRBV18 and TRBJ1-2; 9 positions agree with TRBD1. Germline values: CDR1 KGHSH, CDR2 LQKENI. The CDR3 sequence is 15 residues long. With 0 bases clipped from V and 7 bases from J, the junction kept 6 bases outside the gene matches. CDR3 in DNA: TGTGCCAGCTCACCACCCGCACAGGGGGCAACTGGCTACACCTTC. Protein: CASSPPAQGATGYTF.